This T cell receptor beta chain came from a study of blood T cell repertoires in COVID-19. Assay: immunoSEQ multiplex PCR; the TCRdb copy retains only in-frame clones and omits some. This sample has approximately 70,000 clones, with approximately 90% found just once. The CDR3 totals 16 residues. The germline V gene encodes CDR1 SGDLS and CDR2 YYNGEE. Losses at the gene ends were 0 bases for V and 5 bases for J; bases not matched to a gene: 10. Sequencing used peripheral blood. The rearrangement joins TRBV9 to TRBJ1-1; 7 nucleotides agree with TRBD1. The receptor comes from a woman aged 55-69 years with active COVID-19. The CDR3 sequence is CASSVGRGAPGTEAFF. The CDR3 DNA follows: TGTGCCAGCAGCGTAGGCAGGGGGGCCCCGGGTACTGAAGCTTTCTTT. The full variable domain, completed using reference TRBV9 and TRBJ1-1, is DSGVTQTPKHLITATGQRVTLRCSPRSGDLSVYWYQQSLDQGLQFLIQYYNGEERAKGNILERFSAQQFPDLHSELNLSSLELGDSALYFCASSVGRGAPGTEAFFGQGTRLTVV.